This T cell receptor (beta chain) was captured in a study of spatial heterogeneity in lung cancer (dated 2019 in TCRdb). Regarding the study in general: More beta-chain than alpha-chain transcripts were consistently detected, likely reflecting higher beta-chain transcript abundance. Both alpha and beta chains were TCR-sequenced in samples taken at surgery, namely 220 tumor regions, under 80 matched nontumor lung samples and 45 to 60 PBMC samples. Nonsynonymous mutation counts, determined by whole-exome sequencing of tumor tissue, were related to features of the TCR repertoire. TCR alpha and beta repertoires were quantitatively compared across multiple tumor regions, matched nontumor lung and blood in non-small cell lung cancer. In the raw uncorrected reads, each unique combination of TCR and UMI appeared more than ten times on average.

Points the paper makes about the study in general: Ubiquitous expanded tumor TCRs were detected in blood more often at tumor resection than at routine follow-up. Confirming at a functional level the hypothesis that regional TCRs recognize regional mutations was considered to require additional single-cell paired TCR alpha and beta sequencing.

Read against the paper, the sample's time point label means: sample taken at primary tumor resection. Without any cell sorting, TCR sequencing was performed on whole RNA extracted either from tumor and nontumor lung tissue or from cryopreserved PBMC samples. The donors were about 71 patients from the lung TRACERx cohort who had early-stage, untreated non-small cell lung cancer. Only patients with enough RNA available from two or more tumor regions were chosen for TCR sequencing. Including cysteine and phenylalanine, the CDR3 has 14 amino acids. The read is trimmed to its CDR3 DNA, 42 bases read in frame from base 1. V and J are truncated by 6 bases and 0 bases respectively, leaving an intervening sequence of 12 bases. As encoded in the germline V gene (reference sequence), CDR1 is MNHEY while CDR2 is SMNVEV. The library relied on 5' RACE. The sequencer listed for this sample is NextSeq 500. The TCR library protocol attached a unique molecular identifier to each TCR cDNA molecule to allow correction of PCR and sequencing errors. Concerning the study's data processing: TCR identification, UMI-based error correction and CDR3 extraction were performed with Decombinator tools. Expanded TCRs were defined as those above a frequency of 2 per 1,000, corresponding to the top 1% of the tumor frequency distribution. Renyi diversity was calculated using the R vegan package after each repertoire was subsampled 100 times to 5,000 TCRs. CDR3 similarity networks were constructed using string-kernel similarity of amino acid triplets, with links drawn between CDR3s whose pairwise similarity was above 0.82. The public reads were reprocessed in TCRdb via fastp at Q25 and MiXCR, keeping in-frame beta chains. Each entry merges the rows of one CDR3 protein and shows their most common DNA and genes. It is TCRdb's table, rather than the study itself, that gives the V and J calls and clone size. This sample gives around 11,000 distinct CDR3 sequences in total; roughly 24% of them show up just once. Of the sample, 33% is held by the ten largest clones.

About this clonotype itself: Its cognate antigen has yet to be identified. One base away there is no much larger clone; base qualities are not given.

The rearranged chain carries TRBV27 and TRBJ2-7; the D gene cannot be named for sure. This sample comprised PBMCs, obtained at surgery. This sequence was found in a female donor with early-stage non-small cell lung cancer. Here is the DNA: TGTGCCAGCAGCCAAGACCCGCGCTCCTACGAGCAGTACTTC. It translates as CASSQDPRSYEQYF.